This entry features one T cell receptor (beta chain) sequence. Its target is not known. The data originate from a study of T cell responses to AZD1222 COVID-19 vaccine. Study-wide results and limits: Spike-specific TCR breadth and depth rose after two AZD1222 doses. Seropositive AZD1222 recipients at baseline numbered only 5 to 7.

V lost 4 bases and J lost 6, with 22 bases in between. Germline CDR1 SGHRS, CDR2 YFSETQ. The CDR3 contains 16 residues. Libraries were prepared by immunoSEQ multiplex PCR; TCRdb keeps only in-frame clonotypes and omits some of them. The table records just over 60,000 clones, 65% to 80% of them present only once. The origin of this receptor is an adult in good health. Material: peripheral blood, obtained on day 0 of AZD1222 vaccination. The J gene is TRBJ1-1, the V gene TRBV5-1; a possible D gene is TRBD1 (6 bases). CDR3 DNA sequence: TGCGCCAGCAGCGATAACTTACAGGGAGAGCAGGCTGAAGCTTTCTTT. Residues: CASSDNLQGEQAEAFF. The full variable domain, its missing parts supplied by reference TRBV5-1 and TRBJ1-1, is KAGVTQTPRYLIKTRGQQVTLSCSPISGHRSVSWYQQTPGQGLQFLFEYFSETQRNKGNFPGRFSGRQFSNSRSEMNVSTLELGDSALYLCASSDNLQGEQAEAFFGQGTRLTVV.